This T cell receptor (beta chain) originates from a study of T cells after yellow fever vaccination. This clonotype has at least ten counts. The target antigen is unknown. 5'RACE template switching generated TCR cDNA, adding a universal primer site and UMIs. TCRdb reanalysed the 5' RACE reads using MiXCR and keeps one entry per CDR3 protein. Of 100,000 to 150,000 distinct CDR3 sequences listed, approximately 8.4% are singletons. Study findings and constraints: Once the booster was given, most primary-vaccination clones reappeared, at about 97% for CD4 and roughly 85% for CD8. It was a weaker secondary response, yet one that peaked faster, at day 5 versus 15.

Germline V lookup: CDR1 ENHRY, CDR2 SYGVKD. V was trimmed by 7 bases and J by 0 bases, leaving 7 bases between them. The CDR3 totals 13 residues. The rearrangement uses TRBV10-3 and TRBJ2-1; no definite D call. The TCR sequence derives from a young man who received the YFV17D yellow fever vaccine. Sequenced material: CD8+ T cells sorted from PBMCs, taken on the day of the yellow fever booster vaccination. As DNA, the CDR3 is TGTGCCATCACTGCGGCCTCCTACAATGAGCAGTTCTTC. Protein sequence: CAITAASYNEQFF.